Sequencing of this TCR beta chain was carried out in a study of shared clonotypes between healthy human individuals. The CDR3 has 16 amino acids. Across several immunoSEQ plates, the genomic DNA of each subset was split evenly. The protocol was immunoSEQ multiplex PCR, while the TCRdb copy is restricted to in-frame clones and leaves out a portion. This table has a few million clones, just over 90% appearing once. This receptor was taken from a man between 18 and 29 years old in good health. The chain has TRBV21-1 and TRBJ1-6. TRBV21-1 is a known pseudogene. Sequencing input: naive CD4+ T cells sorted from blood. Stated subset: CD45RA+ positively selected. The CDR3 is CASSNAGSFDNSPLHF. DNA of the CDR3: TGTGCCAGCAGCAACGCCGGTAGTTTCGATAATTCACCCCTCCACTTT.